One sample yielded the 20 T cell receptor beta chains listed below, sequenced in a study of early T cells in non-severe SARS-CoV-2 infection. TCRdb reprocessed the 5' RACE reads via MiXCR and lists one record per CDR3 protein. The repertoire holds 83,000 or so distinct CDR3 sequences, with around 9.3% as singletons. Source: whole blood, taken at baseline. These receptors were obtained from an adult who was a healthcare worker with PCR-confirmed SARS-CoV-2 infection or an uninfected control (not recorded which).

The chain carries TRBV5-5 and TRBJ1-4; D not resolved. V was cut by 4 bases and J by 4 bases, with 14 bases left in between. The CDR3 has 15 amino acids. Germline V gene lookup returns CDR1 SGHKS and CDR2 YYEKEE (reference sequence). The CDR3 is CASSPGMGSNEKLFF. CDR3 sequence (DNA): TGTGCCAGCAGCCCCGGAATGGGAAGTAATGAAAAACTGTTTTTT.

This clonotype has just a few counts. The rearrangement joins TRBV2 to TRBJ2-7; a weak D match, TRBD1 (6 bases). From germline, CDR1 is SNHLY and CDR2 FYNNEI. Trimming removed 8 bases from V and 3 bases from J, with 14 bases in between. The CDR3 has 13 residues. CDR3 DNA: TGTGCCAGCTTGGAACTCAGGGGCTACGAGCAGTACTTC. Protein sequence: CASLELRGYEQYF.

The chain's CDR3 is CASSTTRLETQYF. The CDR3 region has the DNA TGCGCCAGCAGTACGACTAGGTTGGAGACCCAGTACTTC. This sequence joins TRBV10-2 and TRBJ2-5; D is perhaps TRBD2 (6 bases). Germline V gives CDR1 WSHSY, CDR2 SAAADI. The CDR3 has 13 residues. Trimming removed 5 bases at V and 5 bases at J, with 12 bases between.

This clonotype was counted at least ten times. The chain couples TRBV4-1 to TRBJ2-1; 12 nucleotides agree with TRBD1. With 4 bases clipped from V and 6 bases from J, the junction kept 10 bases outside the gene matches. The CDR3 runs 17 residues. CDR1 is MGHRA, CDR2 YSYEKL, per germline. The CDR3 spells CASSLEGTGGSSNEQFF. CDR3 in DNA: TGCGCCAGCAGCCTCGAGGGGACAGGGGGCTCTTCCAATGAGCAGTTCTTC.

The V gene is TRBV7-9, the J gene TRBJ2-3; D might be TRBD2 (6 bases). The CDR3 is made up of 15 amino acids. Germline values: CDR1 SEHNR, CDR2 FQNEAQ (reference sequence). V lost 0 bases and J 3 bases, leaving 10 bases between the germline ends. The CDR3 sequence is CASSLAGGFTDTQYF. CDR3 DNA: TGTGCCAGCAGCTTAGCGGGAGGTTTTACAGATACGCAGTATTTT.

This clonotype was seen many times. The J gene is TRBJ1-1, the V gene TRBV7-9, with TRBD1 matching over 7 bases. J lost 1 base, V lost 4 bases, and 3 bases had no gene match. The CDR3 runs 14 residues. Germline CDR1 and CDR2: SEHNR and FQNEAQ (reference sequence). CDR3 residues: CASSYGQANTEAFF. In DNA form, the CDR3 reads TGTGCCAGCAGCTATGGACAGGCGAACACTGAAGCTTTCTTT. Full variable domain (remainder filled in from reference TRBV7-9 and TRBJ1-1): DTGVSQNPRHKITKRGQNVTFRCDPISEHNRLYWYRQTLGQGPEFLTYFQNEAQLEKSRLLSDRFSAERPKGSFSTLEIQRTEQGDSAMYLCASSYGQANTEAFFGQGTRLTVV.

CDR3 DNA: TGTGCCAGTAGTTCGGGACAGGGGGCGAACAATGAGCAGTTCTTC. It codes for CASSSGQGANNEQFF. The rearrangement links TRBV19 to TRBJ2-1, with 12 bases that match TRBD1. Trimming at V came to 5 bases and at J to 5 bases, leaving 4 bases not matched to a gene. Germline V CDR1 and CDR2: LNHDA, SQIVND (reference sequence). The CDR3 contains 15 residues.

The V call is TRBV7-9, the J call TRBJ2-1; a possible D gene is TRBD2 (5 bases). V lost 9 bases and J lost 1, with 7 bases in between. Germline CDR1 SEHNR, CDR2 FQNEAQ (reference sequence). The CDR3 has 12 residues. CDR3 coding DNA: TGTGCCAGTACGGGGTCCTACAATGAGCAGTTCTTC. The encoded protein is CASTGSYNEQFF.

This clonotype was recorded at least ten times. This rearrangement joins TRBV5-1 to TRBJ2-5, with D perhaps TRBD1 (6 bases). The CDR3 has 15 residues. Trimming removed 0 bases at V and 2 bases at J, with 11 bases between. The germline V gene encodes CDR1 SGHRS and CDR2 YFSETQ. Here the CDR3 DNA reads TGCGCCAGCAGCTTGGACAGGGTGGGGCAAGAGACCCAGTACTTC. Amino acids: CASSLDRVGQETQYF. Variable domain in full (rest from reference TRBV5-1 and TRBJ2-5): KAGVTQTPRYLIKTRGQQVTLSCSPISGHRSVSWYQQTPGQGLQFLFEYFSETQRNKGNFPGRFSGRQFSNSRSEMNVSTLELGDSALYLCASSLDRVGQETQYFGPGTRLLVL.

This clonotype is medium-sized within its sample. This rearrangement joins TRBV19 to TRBJ1-2, with 7 nucleotides matching TRBD1. The V and J ends lost 8 bases and 7 bases, in that order; junction bases with no gene match: 10. From germline, CDR1 is LNHDA and CDR2 SQIVND (reference sequence). The CDR3 contains 13 residues. CDR3 region: CASSDRQGRGYTF. CDR3 coding DNA: TGTGCCAGTTCCGACCGACAGGGCCGTGGCTACACCTTC. Full variable domain (outside the CDR3, taken from reference TRBV19 and TRBJ1-2): DGGITQSPKYLFRKEGQNVTLSCEQNLNHDAMYWYRQDPGQGLRLIYYSQIVNDFQKGDIAEGYSVSREKKESFPLTVTSAQKNPTAFYLCASSDRQGRGYTFGSGTRLTVV.

The rearrangement links TRBV29-1 to TRBJ2-7; 15 positions agree with TRBD2. Looked up from germline, CDR1 is SQVTM and CDR2 is ANQGSEA. Trimming cost V 7 bases and J 2 bases; bases outside gene matches: 9. The CDR3 runs to 16 residues. The CDR3 DNA is TGCAGCGCCTCGGGACTAGCGGGAGGATTGGCCTACGAGCAGTACTTC. This codes for CSASGLAGGLAYEQYF.

The chain employs TRBV10-3 and TRBJ2-5, with 8 bases that match TRBD2. Germline lookup yields CDR1 ENHRY and CDR2 SYGVKD. Germline trimming cut 3 bases from V and 5 bases from J; bases unmatched to any gene: 5. This CDR3 region has 14 residues. The CDR3 bases are TGTGCCATCAGTGATCCAACTAGCGGTGAGACCCAGTACTTC. This encodes CAISDPTSGETQYF.

The rearrangement uses TRBV7-9 and TRBJ1-1; 7 bases match TRBD1. After removal of 8 bases from V and 0 bases from J, the junction contained 9 bases not matched to a gene. The CDR3 has 15 amino acids. CDR1 is SEHNR, CDR2 FQNEAQ, per germline (reference sequence). The CDR3 is CASEVWTGMNTEAFF. The CDR3 DNA follows: TGTGCCAGCGAAGTATGGACAGGTATGAACACTGAAGCTTTCTTT. Full variable domain (remainder filled in from reference TRBV7-9 and TRBJ1-1): DTGVSQNPRHKITKRGQNVTFRCDPISEHNRLYWYRQTLGQGPEFLTYFQNEAQLEKSRLLSDRFSAERPKGSFSTLEIQRTEQGDSAMYLCASEVWTGMNTEAFFGQGTRLTVV.

This clonotype has more than one count but fewer than ten. The rearrangement uses TRBV29-1 and TRBJ2-3, with D possibly TRBD2 on 6 matching bases. V was cut by 3 bases and J by 3 bases, with 10 bases left in between. This CDR3 has 13 amino acids. CDR1 is SQVTM, CDR2 ANQGSEA, per germline. The CDR3 loop reads CSVDGRRTDTQYF. As DNA, the CDR3 is TGCAGCGTTGACGGGAGACGGACAGATACGCAGTATTTT.

A few counts support this clonotype. CDR3 coding DNA: TGCGCCAGCAGCCAAGATCTAGCGAACAGACGGTACGAGCAGTACTTC. This encodes CASSQDLANRRYEQYF. The chain is built from TRBV4-1 and TRBJ2-7; D is perhaps TRBD2 (6 bases). The germline CDR1 and CDR2 sequences are MGHRA and YSYEKL. The CDR3 runs to 16 residues. Trimming took 0 bases from V and 4 from J, leaving 16 bases between them.

There are a few counts of this clonotype. V is TRBV7-9 and J is TRBJ1-1; D is possibly TRBD1 (6 bases). The CDR3 contains 17 residues. Germline V CDR1 and CDR2: SEHNR, FQNEAQ (reference sequence). The V end was cut by 0 bases, the J end by 1 base, with 15 bases between. This chain's CDR3 is CASSLAWGLGTNTEAFF. CDR3 DNA: TGTGCCAGCAGCTTAGCCTGGGGGCTGGGGACGAACACTGAAGCTTTCTTT.

The chain carries TRBV4-1 and TRBJ2-1; D is perhaps TRBD2 (6 bases). Trimming shortened V by 2 bases and J by 8 bases, and 22 bases separated the two germline ends. Germline V gives CDR1 MGHRA, CDR2 YSYEKL. CDR3 length equals 17 residues. The DNA for the CDR3 is TGCGCCAGCAGCCAAATTTCCCGCGGGGCGGGTAGCGATGAGCAGTTCTTC. Its protein product is CASSQISRGAGSDEQFF.

The CDR3 sequence is CASPDLWTYEQYF. The DNA of the CDR3 is TGTGCCAGTCCCGACTTGTGGACTTACGAGCAGTACTTC. The chain combines TRBV6-5 with TRBJ2-7; D perhaps matches TRBD2 (5 bases). Between the trimmed V and J ends, which lost 9 bases and 4 bases, there was a span of 16 bases. CDR1 and CDR2 (germline): MNHEY, SVGAGI. This CDR3 is 13 amino acids long.

This clonotype was detected a few times. The CDR3 nucleotides are TGCAGTGCGGGACTAGCGGGAGAGACCCAGTACTTC. Translated: CSAGLAGETQYF. V gene TRBV20-1 combines with J gene TRBJ2-5, with 12 bases identical to TRBD2. The V and J ends lost 6 bases and 4 bases, in that order; junction bases with no gene match: 0. CDR3 length equals 12 residues. Germline V gene sequence: CDR1 DFQATT, CDR2 SNEGSKA (reference sequence).

This clonotype was picked up many times. A junction boundary mismatches the germline segment, possibly from a read error. The V gene is TRBV28, the J gene TRBJ1-4; 10 bases are a match to TRBD1. Germline CDR1 and CDR2: MDHEN and SYDVKM. The CDR3 has 12 amino acids. The CDR3 protein is CASSSYGTGASF. DNA for the CDR3: TGTGCCAGCAGTTCCTATGGGACAGGGGCTTCTTTT.